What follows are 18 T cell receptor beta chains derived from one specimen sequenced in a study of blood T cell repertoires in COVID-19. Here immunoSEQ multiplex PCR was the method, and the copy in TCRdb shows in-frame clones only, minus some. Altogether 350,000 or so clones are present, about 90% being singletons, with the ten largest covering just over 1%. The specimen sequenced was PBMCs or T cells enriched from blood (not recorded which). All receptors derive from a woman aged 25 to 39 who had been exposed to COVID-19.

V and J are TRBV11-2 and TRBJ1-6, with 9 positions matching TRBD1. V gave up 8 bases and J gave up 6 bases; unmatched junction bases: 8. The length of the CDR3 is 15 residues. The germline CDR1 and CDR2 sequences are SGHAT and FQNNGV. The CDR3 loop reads CASLQGATLNSPLHF. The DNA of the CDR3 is TGTGCCAGCCTACAGGGGGCGACCCTTAATTCACCCCTCCACTTT.

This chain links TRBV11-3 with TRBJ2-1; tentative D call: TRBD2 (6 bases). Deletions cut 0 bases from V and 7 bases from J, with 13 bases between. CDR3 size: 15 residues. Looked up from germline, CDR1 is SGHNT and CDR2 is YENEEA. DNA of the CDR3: TGTGCCAGCAGCTTAGATTGGTCCGCGGGAAATGAGCAGTTCTTC. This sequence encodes CASSLDWSAGNEQFF.

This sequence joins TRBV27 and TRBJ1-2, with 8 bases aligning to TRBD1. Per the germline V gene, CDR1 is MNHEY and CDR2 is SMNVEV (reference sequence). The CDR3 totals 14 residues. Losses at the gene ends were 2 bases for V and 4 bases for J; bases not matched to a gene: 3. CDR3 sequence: CASSLTRGLYGYTF. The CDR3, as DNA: TGTGCCAGCAGTTTAACCAGGGGGCTCTATGGCTACACCTTC.

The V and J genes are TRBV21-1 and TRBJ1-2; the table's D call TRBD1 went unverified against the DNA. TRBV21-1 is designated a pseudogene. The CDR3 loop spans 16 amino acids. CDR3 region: CASSPYITGGWDGYTF. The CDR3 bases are TGTGCCAGCAGCCCATACATCACAGGGGGCTGGGATGGCTACACCTTC.

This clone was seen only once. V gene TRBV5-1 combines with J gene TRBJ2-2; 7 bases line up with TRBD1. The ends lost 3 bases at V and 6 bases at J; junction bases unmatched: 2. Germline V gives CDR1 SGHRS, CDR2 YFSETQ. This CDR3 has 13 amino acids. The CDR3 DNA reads TGCGCCAGCAGCTGGACAGGTGCCGGGGAGCTGTTTTTT. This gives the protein CASSWTGAGELFF.

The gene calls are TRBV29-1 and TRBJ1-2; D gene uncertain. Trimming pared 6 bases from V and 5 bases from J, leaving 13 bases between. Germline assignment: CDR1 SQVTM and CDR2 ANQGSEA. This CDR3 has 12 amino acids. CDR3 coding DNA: TGCAGCGTCGGTGACATATCGTATGGCTACACCTTC. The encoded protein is CSVGDISYGYTF. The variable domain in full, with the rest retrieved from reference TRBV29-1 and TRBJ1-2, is SAVISQKPSRDICQRGTSLTIQCQVDSQVTMMFWYRQQPGQSLTLIATANQGSEATYESGFVIDKFPISRPNLTFSTLTVSNMSPEDSSIYLCSVGDISYGYTFGSGTRLTVV.

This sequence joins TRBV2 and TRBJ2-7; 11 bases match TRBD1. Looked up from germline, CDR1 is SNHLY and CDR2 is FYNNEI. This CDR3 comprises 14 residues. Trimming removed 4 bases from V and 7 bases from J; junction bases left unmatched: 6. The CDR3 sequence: CASSGGTGGWEQYF. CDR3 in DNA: TGTGCCAGCAGTGGCGGGACAGGGGGGTGGGAGCAGTACTTC. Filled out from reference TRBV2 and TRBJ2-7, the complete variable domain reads EPEVTQTPSHQVTQMGQEVILRCVPISNHLYFYWYRQILGQKVEFLVSFYNNEISEKSEIFDDQFSVERPDGSNFTLKIRSTKLEDSAMYFCASSGGTGGWEQYFGPGTRLTVT.

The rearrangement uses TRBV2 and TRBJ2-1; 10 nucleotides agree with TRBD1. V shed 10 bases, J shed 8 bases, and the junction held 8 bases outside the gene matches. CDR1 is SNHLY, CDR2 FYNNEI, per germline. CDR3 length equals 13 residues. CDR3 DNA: TGTGCCAACGTCCGGGACAGGGGTGATGAGCAGTTCTTC. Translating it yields CANVRDRGDEQFF.

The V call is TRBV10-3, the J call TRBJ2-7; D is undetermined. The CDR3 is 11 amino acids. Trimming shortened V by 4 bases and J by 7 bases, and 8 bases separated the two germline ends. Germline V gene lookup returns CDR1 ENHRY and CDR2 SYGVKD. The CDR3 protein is CAISAREEQYF. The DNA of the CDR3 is TGTGCCATCAGTGCCCGAGAAGAGCAGTACTTC.

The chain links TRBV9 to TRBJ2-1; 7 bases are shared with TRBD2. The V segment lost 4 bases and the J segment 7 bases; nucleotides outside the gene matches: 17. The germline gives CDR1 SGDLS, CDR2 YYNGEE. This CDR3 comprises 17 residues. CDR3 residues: CASSPYLTGASGNEQFF. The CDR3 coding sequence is TGTGCCAGCAGCCCCTACCTTACCGGGGCTAGCGGAAATGAGCAGTTCTTC.

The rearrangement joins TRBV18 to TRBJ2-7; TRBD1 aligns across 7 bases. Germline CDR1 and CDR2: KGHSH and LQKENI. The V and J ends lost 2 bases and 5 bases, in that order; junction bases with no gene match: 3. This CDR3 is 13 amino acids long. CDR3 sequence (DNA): TGTGCCAGCTCACCAAGAGGGGGCGACGAGCAGTACTTC. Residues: CASSPRGGDEQYF.

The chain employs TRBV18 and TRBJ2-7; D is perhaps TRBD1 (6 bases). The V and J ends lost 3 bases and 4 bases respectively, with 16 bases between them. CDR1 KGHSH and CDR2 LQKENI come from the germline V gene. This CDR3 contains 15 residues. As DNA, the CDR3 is TGTGCCAGCTCACCCCGGGACAACCGGCCGTACGAGCAGTACTTC. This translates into CASSPRDNRPYEQYF.

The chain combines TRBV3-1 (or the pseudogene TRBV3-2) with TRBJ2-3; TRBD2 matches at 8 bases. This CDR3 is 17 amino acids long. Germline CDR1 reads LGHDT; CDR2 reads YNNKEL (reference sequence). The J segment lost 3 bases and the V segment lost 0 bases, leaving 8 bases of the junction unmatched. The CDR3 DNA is TGTGCCAGCAGCCAAGATCATGCGGGAGGACCTACAGATACGCAGTATTTT. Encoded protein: CASSQDHAGGPTDTQYF.

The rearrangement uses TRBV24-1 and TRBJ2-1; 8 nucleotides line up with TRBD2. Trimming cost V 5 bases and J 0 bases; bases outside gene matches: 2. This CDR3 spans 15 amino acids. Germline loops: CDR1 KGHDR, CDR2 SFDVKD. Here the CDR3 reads CATSGAGGSYNEQFF. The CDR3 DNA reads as TGTGCCACCAGTGGGGCGGGGGGCTCCTACAATGAGCAGTTCTTC.

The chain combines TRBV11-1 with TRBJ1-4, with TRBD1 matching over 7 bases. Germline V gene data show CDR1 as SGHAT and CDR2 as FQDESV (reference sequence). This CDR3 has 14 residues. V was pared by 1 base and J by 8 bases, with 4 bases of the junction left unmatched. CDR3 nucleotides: TGTGCCAGCAGCTTAGGACAGGGTGGCGAAAAACTGTTTTTT. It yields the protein CASSLGQGGEKLFF.

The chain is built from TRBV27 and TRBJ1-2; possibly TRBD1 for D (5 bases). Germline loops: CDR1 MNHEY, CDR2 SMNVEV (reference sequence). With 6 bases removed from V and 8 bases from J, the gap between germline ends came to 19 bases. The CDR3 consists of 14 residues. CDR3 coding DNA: TGTGCCAGCAGCGACAGCCTCACCCTACGGGGCTACACCTTC. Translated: CASSDSLTLRGYTF.

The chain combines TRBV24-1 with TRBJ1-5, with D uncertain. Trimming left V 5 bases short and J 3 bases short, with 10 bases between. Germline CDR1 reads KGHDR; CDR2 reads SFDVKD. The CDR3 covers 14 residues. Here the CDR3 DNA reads TGTGCCACCAGTGGCGGGCAGCTCAATCAGCCCCAGCATTTT. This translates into CATSGGQLNQPQHF.

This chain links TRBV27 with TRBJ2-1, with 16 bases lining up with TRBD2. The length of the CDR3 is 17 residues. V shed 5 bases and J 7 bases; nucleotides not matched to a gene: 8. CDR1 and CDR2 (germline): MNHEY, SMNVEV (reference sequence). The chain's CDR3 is CASSTGTSGRAVNEQFF. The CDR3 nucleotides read TGTGCCAGCAGTACAGGGACTAGCGGGAGGGCAGTTAATGAGCAGTTCTTC.